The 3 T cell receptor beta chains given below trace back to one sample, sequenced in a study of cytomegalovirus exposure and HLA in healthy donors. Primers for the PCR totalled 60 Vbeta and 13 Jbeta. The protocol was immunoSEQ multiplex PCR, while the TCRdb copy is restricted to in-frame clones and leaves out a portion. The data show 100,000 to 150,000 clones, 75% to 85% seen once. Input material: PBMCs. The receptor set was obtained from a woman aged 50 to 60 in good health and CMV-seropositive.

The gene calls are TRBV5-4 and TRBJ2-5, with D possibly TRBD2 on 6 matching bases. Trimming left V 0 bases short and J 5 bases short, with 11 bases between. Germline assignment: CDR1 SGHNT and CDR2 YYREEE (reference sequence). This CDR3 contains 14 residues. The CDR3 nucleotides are TGTGCCAGCAGCTTGGGACTAGTGTTGGAGACCCAGTACTTC. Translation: CASSLGLVLETQYF.

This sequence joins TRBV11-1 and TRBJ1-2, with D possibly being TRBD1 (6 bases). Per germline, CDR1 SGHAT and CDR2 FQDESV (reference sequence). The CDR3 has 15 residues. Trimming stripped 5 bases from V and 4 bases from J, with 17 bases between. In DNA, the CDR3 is TGTGCCAGCAGCCTAAGGCGTGGGGGCGCCTATGGCTACACCTTC. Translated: CASSLRRGGAYGYTF.

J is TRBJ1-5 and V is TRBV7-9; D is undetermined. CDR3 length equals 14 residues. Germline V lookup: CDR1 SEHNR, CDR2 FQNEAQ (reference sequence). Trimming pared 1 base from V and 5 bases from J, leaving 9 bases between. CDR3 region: CASSLGSGYQPQHF. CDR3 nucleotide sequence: TGTGCCAGCAGCTTAGGAAGTGGCTATCAGCCCCAGCATTTT. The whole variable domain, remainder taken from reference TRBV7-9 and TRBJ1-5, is DTGVSQNPRHKITKRGQNVTFRCDPISEHNRLYWYRQTLGQGPEFLTYFQNEAQLEKSRLLSDRFSAERPKGSFSTLEIQRTEQGDSAMYLCASSLGSGYQPQHFGDGTRLSIL.